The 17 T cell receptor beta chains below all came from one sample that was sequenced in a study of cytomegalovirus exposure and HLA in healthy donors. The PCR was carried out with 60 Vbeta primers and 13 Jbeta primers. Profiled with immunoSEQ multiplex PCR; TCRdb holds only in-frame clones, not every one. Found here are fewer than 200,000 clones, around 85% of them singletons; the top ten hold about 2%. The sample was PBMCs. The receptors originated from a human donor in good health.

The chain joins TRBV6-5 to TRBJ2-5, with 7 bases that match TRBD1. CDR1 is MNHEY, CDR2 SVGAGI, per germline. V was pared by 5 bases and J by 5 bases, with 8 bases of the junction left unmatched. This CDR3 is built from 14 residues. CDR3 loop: CASSEKDRRETQYF. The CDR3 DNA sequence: TGTGCCAGCAGTGAGAAGGACAGGCGTGAGACCCAGTACTTC.

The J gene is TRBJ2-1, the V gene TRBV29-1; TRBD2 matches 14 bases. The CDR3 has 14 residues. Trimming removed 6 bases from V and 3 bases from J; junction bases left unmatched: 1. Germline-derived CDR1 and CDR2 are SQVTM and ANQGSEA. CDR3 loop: CSVGLAGGYNEQFF. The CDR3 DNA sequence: TGCAGCGTAGGACTAGCGGGGGGCTACAATGAGCAGTTCTTC.

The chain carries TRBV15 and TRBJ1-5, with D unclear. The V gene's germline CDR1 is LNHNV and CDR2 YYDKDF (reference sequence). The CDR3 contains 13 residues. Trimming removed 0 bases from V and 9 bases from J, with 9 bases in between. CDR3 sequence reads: CATSRDPSRPQHF. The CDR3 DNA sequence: TGTGCCACCAGCAGAGACCCGTCGCGGCCCCAGCATTTT.

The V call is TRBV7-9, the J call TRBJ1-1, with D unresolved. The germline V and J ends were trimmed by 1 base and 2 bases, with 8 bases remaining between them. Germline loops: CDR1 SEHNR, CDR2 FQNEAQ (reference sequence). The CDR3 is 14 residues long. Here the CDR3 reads CASSLGGINTEAFF. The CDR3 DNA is TGTGCCAGCAGCTTAGGCGGAATAAACACTGAAGCTTTCTTT.

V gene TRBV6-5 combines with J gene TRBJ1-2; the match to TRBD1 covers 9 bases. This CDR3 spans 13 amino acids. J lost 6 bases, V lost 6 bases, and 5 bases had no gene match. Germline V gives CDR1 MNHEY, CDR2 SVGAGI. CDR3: CASSFTGGNGYTF. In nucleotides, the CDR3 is TGTGCCAGCAGCTTTACAGGGGGCAATGGCTACACCTTC.

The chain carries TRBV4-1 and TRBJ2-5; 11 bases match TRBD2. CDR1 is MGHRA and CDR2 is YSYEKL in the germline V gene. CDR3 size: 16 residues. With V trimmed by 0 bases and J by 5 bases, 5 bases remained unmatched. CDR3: CASSQELAGVGETQYF. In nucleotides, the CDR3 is TGCGCCAGCAGCCAAGAACTAGCGGGGGTAGGGGAGACCCAGTACTTC.

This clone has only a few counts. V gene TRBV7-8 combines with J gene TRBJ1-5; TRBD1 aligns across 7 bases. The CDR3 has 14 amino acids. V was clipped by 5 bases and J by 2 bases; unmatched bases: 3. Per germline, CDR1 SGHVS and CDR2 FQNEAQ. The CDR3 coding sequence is TGTGCCAGCAGCCCTGGACAGGGCAATCAGCCCCAGCATTTT. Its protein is CASSPGQGNQPQHF.

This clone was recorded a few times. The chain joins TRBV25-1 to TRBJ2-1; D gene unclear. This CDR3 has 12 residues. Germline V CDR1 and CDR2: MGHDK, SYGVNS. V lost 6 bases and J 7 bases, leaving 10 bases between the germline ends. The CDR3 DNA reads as TGTGCCAGCAGCCCCACCGGGAATGAGCAGTTCTTC. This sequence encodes CASSPTGNEQFF.

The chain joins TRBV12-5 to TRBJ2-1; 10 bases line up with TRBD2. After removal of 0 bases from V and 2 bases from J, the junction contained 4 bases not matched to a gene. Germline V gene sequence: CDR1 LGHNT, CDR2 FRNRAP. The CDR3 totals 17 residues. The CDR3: CASGLVVAGGAYNEQFF. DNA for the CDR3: TGTGCTAGTGGTTTGGTAGTAGCGGGGGGCGCCTACAATGAGCAGTTCTTC.

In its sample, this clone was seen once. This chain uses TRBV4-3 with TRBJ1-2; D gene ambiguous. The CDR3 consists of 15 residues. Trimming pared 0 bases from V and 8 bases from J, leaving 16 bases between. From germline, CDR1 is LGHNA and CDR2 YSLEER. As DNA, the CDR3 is TGCGCCAGCAGCCAAGATGTGACCGGGGAAGGCGGCTACACCTTC. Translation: CASSQDVTGEGGYTF.

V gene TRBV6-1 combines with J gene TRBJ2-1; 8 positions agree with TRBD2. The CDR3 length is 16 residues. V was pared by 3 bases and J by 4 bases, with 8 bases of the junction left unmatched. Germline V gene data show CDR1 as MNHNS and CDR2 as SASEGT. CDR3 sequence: CASSDGGGIIYNEQFF. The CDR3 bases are TGTGCCAGCAGTGACGGGGGGGGAATAATTTACAATGAGCAGTTCTTC.

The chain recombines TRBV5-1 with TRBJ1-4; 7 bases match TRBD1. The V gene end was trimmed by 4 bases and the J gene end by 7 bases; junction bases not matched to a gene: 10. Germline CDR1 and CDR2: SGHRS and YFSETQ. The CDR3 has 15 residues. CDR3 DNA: TGCGCCAGCAGCCCACAGGTGACAGGGTCTGAAAAACTGTTTTTT. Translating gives CASSPQVTGSEKLFF.

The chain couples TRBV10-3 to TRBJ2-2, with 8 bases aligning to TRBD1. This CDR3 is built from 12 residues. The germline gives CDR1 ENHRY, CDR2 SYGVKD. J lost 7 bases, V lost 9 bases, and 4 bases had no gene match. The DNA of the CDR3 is TGTGCCATAGACAGGGGCAACGGGGAGCTGTTTTTT. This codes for CAIDRGNGELFF.

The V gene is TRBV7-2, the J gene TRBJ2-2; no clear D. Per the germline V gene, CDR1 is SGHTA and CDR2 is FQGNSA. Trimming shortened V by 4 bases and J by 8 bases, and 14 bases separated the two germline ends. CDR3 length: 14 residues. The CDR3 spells CASSSQLTLGELFF. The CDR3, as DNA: TGTGCCAGCAGCTCCCAACTGACATTGGGGGAGCTGTTTTTT.

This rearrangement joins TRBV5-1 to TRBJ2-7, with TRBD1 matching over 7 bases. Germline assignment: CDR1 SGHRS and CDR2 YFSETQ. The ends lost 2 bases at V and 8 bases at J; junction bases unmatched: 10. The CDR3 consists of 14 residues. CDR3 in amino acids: CASSFSGGDAKQYF. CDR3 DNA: TGCGCCAGCAGCTTCTCAGGGGGAGACGCCAAGCAGTACTTC.

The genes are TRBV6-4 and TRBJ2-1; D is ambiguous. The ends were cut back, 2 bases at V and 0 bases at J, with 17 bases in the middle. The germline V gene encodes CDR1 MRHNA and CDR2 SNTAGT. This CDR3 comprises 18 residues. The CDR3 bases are TGTGCCAGCAGTGACACAGACATAACAGCCCCCTCCTACAATGAGCAGTTCTTC. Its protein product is CASSDTDITAPSYNEQFF.

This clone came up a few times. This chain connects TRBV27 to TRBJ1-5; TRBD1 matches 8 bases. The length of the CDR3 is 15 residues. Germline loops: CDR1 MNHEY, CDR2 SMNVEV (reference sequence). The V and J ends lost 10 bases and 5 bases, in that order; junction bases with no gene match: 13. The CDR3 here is CATSPQDRDHQPQHF. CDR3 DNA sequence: TGTGCCACCTCACCCCAGGACAGGGATCATCAGCCCCAGCATTTT.